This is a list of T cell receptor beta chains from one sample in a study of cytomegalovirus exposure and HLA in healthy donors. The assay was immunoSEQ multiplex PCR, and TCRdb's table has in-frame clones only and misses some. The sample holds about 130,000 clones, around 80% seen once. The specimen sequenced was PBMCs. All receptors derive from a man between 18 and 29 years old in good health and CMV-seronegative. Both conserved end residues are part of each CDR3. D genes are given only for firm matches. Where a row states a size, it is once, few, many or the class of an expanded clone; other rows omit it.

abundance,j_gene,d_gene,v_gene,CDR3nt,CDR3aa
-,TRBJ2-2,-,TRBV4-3,TGCGCCAGCAGCCAACTACTAGAAGCGCCCGGGGAGCTGTTTTTT,CASSQLLEAPGELFF
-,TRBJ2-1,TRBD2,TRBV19,TGTGCCAGTAGTAGAGAGGGAGAGCTAGCGGGACTCTACAATGAGCAGTTCTTC,CASSREGELAGLYNEQFF
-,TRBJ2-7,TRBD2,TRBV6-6,TGTGCCAGCAACACCGGGACTAGCACCTACGAGCAGTACTTC,CASNTGTSTYEQYF
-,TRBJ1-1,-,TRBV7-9,TGTTCCAGCAGCTTTGTACCCCACCCGCCGGACACTGAAGCTTTCTTT,CSSSFVPHPPDTEAFF
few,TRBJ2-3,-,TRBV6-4,TGTGCCAGCAGTAGCGGGAGCACAGATACGCAGTATTTT,CASSSGSTDTQYF
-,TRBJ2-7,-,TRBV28,TGTGCCAGCAGTTTTCGTTCTTGGTCCTTAGTCTACGAGCAGTACTTC,CASSFRSWSLVYEQYF
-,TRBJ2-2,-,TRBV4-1,TGCGCCAGCAGCCAGGCCAACATGATTCACACCGGGGAGCTGTTTTTT,CASSQANMIHTGELFF
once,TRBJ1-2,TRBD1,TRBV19,TGTGCCAGTAGTACCCTGACAGGGGAATATGGCTACACCTTC,CASSTLTGEYGYTF
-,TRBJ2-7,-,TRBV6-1,TGTGCCAGCAGTGAATTTTTGTCGGAGGGAGACTACGAGCAGTACTTC,CASSEFLSEGDYEQYF
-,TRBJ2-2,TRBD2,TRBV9,TGTGCCAGCAGCGTAAGCAAGCGGGAGGGTACCGGGGAGCTGTTTTTT,CASSVSKREGTGELFF
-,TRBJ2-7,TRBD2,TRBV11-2,TGTGCCAGCAGCTTACAACTAGCGGGAGCCTACGAGCAGTACTTC,CASSLQLAGAYEQYF
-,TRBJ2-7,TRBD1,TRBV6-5,TGTGCCAGCAGAGGCCGACAGGGGGTGACGTACGAGCAGTACTTC,CASRGRQGVTYEQYF
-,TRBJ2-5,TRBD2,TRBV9,TGTGCCAGCAGCACGACGACTAGCGACCAAGAGACCCAGTACTTC,CASSTTTSDQETQYF
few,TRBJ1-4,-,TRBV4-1,TGCGCCAGCAGCCTTACTGGGCTCAATGAAAAACTGTTTTTT,CASSLTGLNEKLFF
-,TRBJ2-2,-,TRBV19,TGTGCCAGTACCAGACTCGTCACCGGGGAGCTGTTTTTT,CASTRLVTGELFF
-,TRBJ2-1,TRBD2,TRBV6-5,TGTGCCAGCAGCCCCCTAGCGGGAGGTGGCAATGAGCAGTTCTTC,CASSPLAGGGNEQFF